Included here is one T cell receptor beta chain sequence, with context. As yet, its antigen is unknown. V shed 4 bases and J 7 bases; nucleotides not matched to a gene: 4. Looked up from germline, CDR1 is LGHNA and CDR2 is YSLEER. This CDR3 contains 14 residues. This sample was included in a study of cytomegalovirus exposure and HLA in healthy donors. Study context: Roughly 85 million unique TCRs from HLA-typed donors made up an early data release.

Study-wide results and caveats: In an earlier analysis, about 87% or about 30%: the productive usage of most TCR beta V segments. Several V segments, TRBV6-2 and TRBV6-3 among them, could not be told apart and were dropped.

PCR used 60 Vbeta primers and 13 Jbeta primers. The repertoire was sequenced with immunoSEQ multiplex PCR; TCRdb's copy has only in-frame clones and lacks some. This sample has 150,000 to 200,000 clones, with around three quarters found just once. Healthy donors of bone marrow made up the group. The V gene is TRBV4-3, the J gene TRBJ1-4; TRBD1 matches at 9 bases. The sequence was collected from a man between 40 and 49 years old in good health and CMV-seronegative. The material sequenced was PBMCs. This CDR3 reads CASSLRTGVEKLFF. In DNA, the CDR3 is TGCGCCAGCAGCCTTCGGACAGGGGTTGAAAAACTGTTTTTT.